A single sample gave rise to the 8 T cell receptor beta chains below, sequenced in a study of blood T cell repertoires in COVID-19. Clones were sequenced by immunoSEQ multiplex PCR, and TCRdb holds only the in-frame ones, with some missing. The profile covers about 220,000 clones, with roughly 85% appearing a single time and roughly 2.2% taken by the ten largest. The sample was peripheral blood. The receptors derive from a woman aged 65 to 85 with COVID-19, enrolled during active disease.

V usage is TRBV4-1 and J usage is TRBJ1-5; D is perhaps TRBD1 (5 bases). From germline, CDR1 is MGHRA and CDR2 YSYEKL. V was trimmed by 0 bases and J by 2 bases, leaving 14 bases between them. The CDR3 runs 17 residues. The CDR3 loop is CASSQELAGRRNQPQHF. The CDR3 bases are TGCGCCAGCAGCCAAGAGCTGGCAGGGCGGCGCAATCAGCCCCAGCATTTT.

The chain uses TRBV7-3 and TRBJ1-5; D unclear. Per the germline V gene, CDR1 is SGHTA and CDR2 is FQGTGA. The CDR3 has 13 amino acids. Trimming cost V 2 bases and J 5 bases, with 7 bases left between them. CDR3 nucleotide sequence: TGTGCCAGCAGCTTAGACACCTATCAGCCCCAGCATTTT. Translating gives CASSLDTYQPQHF.

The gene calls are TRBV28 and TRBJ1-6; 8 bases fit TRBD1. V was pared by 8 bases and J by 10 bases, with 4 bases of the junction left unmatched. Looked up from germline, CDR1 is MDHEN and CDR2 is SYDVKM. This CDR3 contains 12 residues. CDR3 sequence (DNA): TGTGCCAGCGCAGGGGGCGGCTCACCCCTCCACTTT. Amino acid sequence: CASAGGGSPLHF.

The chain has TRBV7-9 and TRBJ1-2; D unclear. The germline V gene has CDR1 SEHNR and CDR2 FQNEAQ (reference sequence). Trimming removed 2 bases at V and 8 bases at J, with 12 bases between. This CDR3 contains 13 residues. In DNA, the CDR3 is TGTGCCAGCAGCTTATCCGGTTCATTGGGCTACACCTTC. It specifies CASSLSGSLGYTF.

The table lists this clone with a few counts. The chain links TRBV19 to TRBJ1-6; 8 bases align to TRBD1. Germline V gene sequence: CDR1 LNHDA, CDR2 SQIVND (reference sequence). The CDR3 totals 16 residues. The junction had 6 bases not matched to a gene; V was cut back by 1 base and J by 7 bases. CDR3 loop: CASSIGRTGRNSPLHF. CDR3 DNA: TGTGCCAGTAGTATAGGCAGGACAGGGAGAAATTCACCCCTCCACTTT.

The CDR3 protein is CASSLAGGQGTEAFF. The CDR3 coding sequence is TGCGCCAGCAGCTTGGCCGGGGGACAGGGCACTGAAGCTTTCTTT. This rearrangement joins TRBV5-1 to TRBJ1-1; 9 bases are a match to TRBD1. This CDR3 has 15 amino acids. Losses at the gene ends were 0 bases for V and 4 bases for J; bases not matched to a gene: 4. Germline loops: CDR1 SGHRS, CDR2 YFSETQ.

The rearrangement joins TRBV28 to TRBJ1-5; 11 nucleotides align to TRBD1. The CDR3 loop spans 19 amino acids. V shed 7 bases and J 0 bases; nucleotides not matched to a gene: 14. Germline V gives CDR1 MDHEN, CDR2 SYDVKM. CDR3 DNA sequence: TGTGCCAGCACTTTCACACCCGGACAGGGGGCGAATAGCAATCAGCCCCAGCATTTT. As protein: CASTFTPGQGANSNQPQHF.

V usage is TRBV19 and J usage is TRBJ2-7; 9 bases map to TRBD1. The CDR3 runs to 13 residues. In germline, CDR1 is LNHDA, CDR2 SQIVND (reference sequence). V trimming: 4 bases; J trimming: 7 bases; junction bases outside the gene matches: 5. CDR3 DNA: TGTGCCAGTAGTAACGACAGGGGGTTTGAGCAGTACTTC. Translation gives CASSNDRGFEQYF.